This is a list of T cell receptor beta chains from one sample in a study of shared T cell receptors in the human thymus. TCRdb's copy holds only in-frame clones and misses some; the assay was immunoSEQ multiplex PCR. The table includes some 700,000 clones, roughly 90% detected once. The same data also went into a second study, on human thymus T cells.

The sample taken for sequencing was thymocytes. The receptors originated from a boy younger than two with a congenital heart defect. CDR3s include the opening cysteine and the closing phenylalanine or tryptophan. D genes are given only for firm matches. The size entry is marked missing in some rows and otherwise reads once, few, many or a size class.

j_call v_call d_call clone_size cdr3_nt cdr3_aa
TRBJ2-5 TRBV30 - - TGTGCCTGGGCACTAGGGGAGACCCAGTACTTC CAWALGETQYF
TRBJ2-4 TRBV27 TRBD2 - TGTGCCAGCAGTTTATCGTTAGCGGGGGGGGAAAACATTCAGTACTTC CASSLSLAGGENIQYF
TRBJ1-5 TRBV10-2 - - TGCGCCAGCAGTGAGTCGAATTGGGGAGGCGGGCAGCCCCAGCATTTT CASSESNWGGGQPQHF
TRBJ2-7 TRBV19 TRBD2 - TGTGCCAGTAGGTTAGCGGGTCACTCCTACGAGCAGTACTTC CASRLAGHSYEQYF
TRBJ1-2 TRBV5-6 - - TGTGCCAGCAGCCCCCACTTAGGGGGAGATTGTGGCTACACCTTC CASSPHLGGDCGYTF
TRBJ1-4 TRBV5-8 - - TGTGCCAGCAGCTTGGGGCGTTTGGAGAATGAAAAACTGTTTTTT CASSLGRLENEKLFF
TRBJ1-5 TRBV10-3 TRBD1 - TGTGCCATCAGTGAGGGACAGGGGGCCGGTCAGCCCCAGCATTTT CAISEGQGAGQPQHF
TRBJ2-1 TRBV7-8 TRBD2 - TGTGCCAGCAGCTTAGCGCGCGGGAGGGCCAGGGATGAGCAGTTCTTC CASSLARGRARDEQFF
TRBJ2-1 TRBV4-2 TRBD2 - TGTGCCAGCAGCCGCGGACTAGCGGGGAACGCCTACAATGAGCAGTTCTTC CASSRGLAGNAYNEQFF
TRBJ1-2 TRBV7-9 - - TGTGCCAGCAGCTTAGACTCGGACTATGGCTACACCTTC CASSLDSDYGYTF
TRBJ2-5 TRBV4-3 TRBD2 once TGCGCCAGCAGCCCGGGACTAGCAGCCATTCAAGAGACCCAGTACTTC CASSPGLAAIQETQYF
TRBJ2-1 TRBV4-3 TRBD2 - TGCGCCAGCAGCCAAGATCTAGGACTAGTCTCCTACAATGAGCAGTTCTTC CASSQDLGLVSYNEQFF
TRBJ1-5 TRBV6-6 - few TGTGCCAGCAGAATGGACACCAATCAGCCCCAGCATTTT CASRMDTNQPQHF
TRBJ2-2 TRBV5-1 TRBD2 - TGCGCCAGCAGCGCGGGACTAGCGGGAGACAGGATGGTGGACACCGGGGAGCTGTTTTTT CASSAGLAGDRMVDTGELFF